This T cell receptor (beta chain) is from a study of blood T cell repertoires in COVID-19. As for the study in general: The samples span acute and convalescent COVID-19 from the United States, Italy and Spain. The cDNA or gDNA used as material had been derived from T cells, B-cell-depleted T cells, or PBMCs.

Germline CDR1 reads MGHRA; CDR2 reads YSYEKL. V was cut by 4 bases and J by 0 bases, with 16 bases left in between. The CDR3 is made up of 18 amino acids. Seattle participants joined during active infection and were tracked over time. Per the authors' pipeline: Amplification from reference gene primers served as the basis for estimated nucleated cell counts. TCRdb keeps only in-frame clones here, not all; method: immunoSEQ multiplex PCR. That table furnishes V, J and clone size, whereas the DNA furnished D and trimming. The sample lists 170,000 or so clones, less than 90% occurring once. This TCR derives from a woman between 65 and 79 years old with COVID-19, enrolled during active disease. Sequencing was done on a sample of peripheral blood. The genes are TRBV4-1 and TRBJ2-6; D is possibly TRBD2 (5 bases). CDR3 sequence reads: CASSRLASVHSGANVLTF. The CDR3 bases are TGCGCCAGCAGCCGTCTAGCCTCAGTCCACTCTGGGGCCAACGTCCTGACTTTC.